A single sample gave rise to the 30 T cell receptor beta chains below, sequenced in a study of shared clonotypes between healthy human individuals. Method: immunoSEQ multiplex PCR; TCRdb's copy keeps in-frame clones and lacks some. The sample consists of under 85,000 clones, roughly three fifths of them appearing once. Material: memory CD8+ T cells sorted from blood. Stated subset: CD45RO+ cells pooled with CCR7-negative TemRA cells. The receptors stem from a man aged 25-40 years in good health.

The chain carries TRBV11-2 and TRBJ2-1; D might be TRBD1 or TRBD2, each matching 5 bases. Germline CDR1 reads SGHAT; CDR2 reads FQNNGV. The CDR3 loop spans 14 amino acids. V dropped 5 bases and J dropped 8 bases, with 16 bases sitting between them. CDR3 nucleotides: TGTGCCAGCAGCCCCGGGACCCCGAGGGATGAGCAGTTCTTC. This translates into CASSPGTPRDEQFF.

This clone was counted once. The J gene is TRBJ1-4, the V gene TRBV6-1, with 8 positions matching TRBD1. The CDR3 is 14 residues long. Unmatched junction bases numbered 5, after V lost 6 bases and J lost 5 bases. In germline, CDR1 is MNHNS, CDR2 SASEGT. CDR3 sequence reads: CASSLTGENEKLFF. CDR3 bases: TGTGCCAGCAGCTTGACAGGGGAGAATGAAAAACTGTTTTTT.

The chain's CDR3 is CASSSSRSGYEQYF. The CDR3, as DNA: TGTGCCAGCAGCTCATCCAGATCGGGCTACGAGCAGTACTTC. The chain is built from TRBV7-2 and TRBJ2-7; no firm D call. Looked up from germline, CDR1 is SGHTA and CDR2 is FQGNSA. The CDR3 loop spans 14 amino acids. V was pared by 4 bases and J by 3 bases, with 13 bases between.

V usage is TRBV7-9 and J usage is TRBJ2-1; D ambiguous. V lost 1 base, J lost 0 bases, and 10 bases lay in between. The CDR3 consists of 16 residues. Per germline, CDR1 SEHNR and CDR2 FQNEAQ (reference sequence). The DNA of the CDR3 is TGTGCCAGCAGCTTAGAGCCCCGGACCTCCTACAATGAGCAGTTCTTC. Encoded protein: CASSLEPRTSYNEQFF.

On this clone itself: An end of the junction does not agree with germline; a read error may underlie this. The chain recombines TRBV27 with TRBJ2-1; TRBD2 matches 9 bases. CDR1 MNHEY and CDR2 SMNVEV come from the germline V gene (reference sequence). The CDR3 sequence is 15 residues long. In DNA, the CDR3 is TGTGCCAGCACTTTACTAGCGGGTGGCTACAATGAGCAGTTCTTC. Translation: CASTLLAGGYNEQFF.

This clone was observed a few times. The chain uses TRBV6-5 and TRBJ2-1; a possible D gene is TRBD1 (6 bases). The germline CDR1 and CDR2 sequences are MNHEY and SVGAGI. V was shortened by 2 bases and J by 2 bases, with 10 bases between the two germline ends. This CDR3 comprises 15 residues. CDR3 DNA sequence: TGTGCCAGCAGTTACGAACAGGGCGCCTACAATGAGCAGTTCTTC. Translating gives CASSYEQGAYNEQFF.

The chain employs TRBV6-6 and TRBJ1-2, with D hard to call. The CDR3 is made up of 13 amino acids. From germline, CDR1 is MNHNY and CDR2 SVGAGI (reference sequence). Trimming cost V 2 bases and J 4 bases, with 8 bases left between them. The CDR3: CASSYTRRYGYTF. The CDR3 bases are TGTGCCAGCAGTTACACTAGACGCTATGGCTACACCTTC.

This chain links TRBV2 with TRBJ1-5; D is perhaps TRBD1 (5 bases). CDR1 and CDR2 (germline): SNHLY, FYNNEI. Trimming shortened V by 8 bases and J by 5 bases, and 19 bases separated the two germline ends. The length of the CDR3 is 15 residues. CDR3 region: CASERGAGGDQPQHF. The CDR3 nucleotides are TGTGCCAGCGAGCGAGGCGCGGGGGGGGATCAGCCCCAGCATTTT. Drawing the rest from reference TRBV2 and TRBJ1-5, the complete variable domain is EPEVTQTPSHQVTQMGQEVILRCVPISNHLYFYWYRQILGQKVEFLVSFYNNEISEKSEIFDDQFSVERPDGSNFTLKIRSTKLEDSAMYFCASERGAGGDQPQHFGDGTRLSIL.

This clone was counted only a few times. The chain links TRBV5-1 to TRBJ2-3; 12 nucleotides match TRBD2. J gave up 6 bases and V 5 bases, and 7 bases lay outside the gene matches. Germline V gives CDR1 SGHRS, CDR2 YFSETQ. The CDR3 length is 15 residues. The CDR3 region is CASRLTSGSLDTQYF. The CDR3 nucleotides are TGCGCCAGCAGACTGACTAGCGGGAGTTTGGATACGCAGTATTTT.

Regarding this clone: An end of the junction differs from the germline gene, which may be a read error. The chain couples TRBV9 to TRBJ2-7; D is perhaps TRBD1 (6 bases). The CDR3 has 12 amino acids. CDR1 is SGDLS and CDR2 is YYNGEE in the germline V gene. The CDR3 bases are TGCGCCAGCAGTCTAACAGGGCACGAGCAGTACTTC. Residues: CASSLTGHEQYF.

The chain recombines TRBV7-9 with TRBJ2-7; possibly TRBD1 for D (6 bases). V lost 5 bases, J lost 6 bases, and 23 bases lay in between. The CDR3 covers 16 residues. The germline gives CDR1 SEHNR, CDR2 FQNEAQ (reference sequence). DNA of the CDR3: TGTGCCAGCAGCACGCGTTTCCTTGACAGGCCTGGCGAGCAGTACTTC. Amino acid sequence: CASSTRFLDRPGEQYF.

The J gene is TRBJ2-7, the V gene TRBV7-9, with D perhaps TRBD1 or TRBD2 (7 bases each). Germline CDR1 is SEHNR and CDR2 is FQNEAQ (reference sequence). The CDR3 spans 15 residues. The ends were cut back, 3 bases at V and 5 bases at J, with 17 bases in the middle. In nucleotides, the CDR3 is TGTGCCAGCAGCTTGGGTGGGGAGGGGGCCCACGAGCAGTACTTC. This translates into CASSLGGEGAHEQYF.

The rearrangement links TRBV25-1 to TRBJ1-5; a possible D gene is TRBD1 (6 bases). This CDR3 is built from 15 residues. Trimming cost V 6 bases and J 1 base, with 13 bases left between them. CDR1 is MGHDK and CDR2 is SYGVNS in the germline V gene. The CDR3 loop is CASSKNGGSNQPQHF. DNA for the CDR3: TGTGCCAGCAGCAAAAACGGGGGCAGCAATCAGCCCCAGCATTTT.

This chain links TRBV7-9 with TRBJ2-1; TRBD2 agrees at 11 bases. V was clipped by 5 bases and J by 4 bases; unmatched bases: 4. Germline values: CDR1 SEHNR, CDR2 FQNEAQ (reference sequence). This CDR3 is built from 15 residues. The CDR3 coding sequence is TGTGCCAGCAGCCCGGGACTAGCGGCTTACAATGAGCAGTTCTTC. Translating it yields CASSPGLAAYNEQFF. Full variable domain (rest looked up from reference TRBV7-9 and TRBJ2-1): DTGVSQNPRHKITKRGQNVTFRCDPISEHNRLYWYRQTLGQGPEFLTYFQNEAQLEKSRLLSDRFSAERPKGSFSTLEIQRTEQGDSAMYLCASSPGLAAYNEQFFGPGTRLTVL.

This clone was recorded a few times. This chain uses TRBV6-5 with TRBJ2-1; the match to TRBD1 covers 7 bases. CDR1 MNHEY and CDR2 SVGAGI come from the germline V gene. V dropped 2 bases and J dropped 10; count of bases not matched to a gene: 8. This CDR3 has 14 residues. CDR3 amino acids: CASSYELTGVEQFF. CDR3 DNA sequence: TGTGCCAGCAGTTACGAATTAACAGGGGTAGAGCAGTTCTTC.

This rearrangement joins TRBV18 to TRBJ1-5; D is ambiguous. Germline V lookup: CDR1 KGHSH, CDR2 LQKENI. The CDR3 consists of 14 residues. Trimming took off 4 bases at V and 4 bases at J, with 11 bases between the two ends. As DNA, the CDR3 is TGTGCCAGCTCACGGAGAGCGAAGAATCAGCCCCAGCATTTT. Its translation: CASSRRAKNQPQHF.

This clone was recorded at least ten times. The same CDR3 arises from other DNA sequences in this sample as well. The CDR3 here is CASSIDYGYTF. In DNA, the CDR3 is TGTGCCAGTAGTATTGACTATGGCTACACCTTC. This chain uses TRBV19 with TRBJ1-2; D remains ambiguous. V was shortened by 3 bases and J by 3 bases, with 2 bases between the two germline ends. Germline CDR1 reads LNHDA; CDR2 reads SQIVND (reference sequence). CDR3 length: 11 residues.

The chain carries TRBV7-9 and TRBJ2-1, with TRBD2 identical over 7 bases. The trim removed 6 bases at V and 2 bases at J, leaving 7 bases unmatched. Germline V gives CDR1 SEHNR, CDR2 FQNEAQ (reference sequence). This CDR3 comprises 15 residues. The CDR3 is CASRPWGGTYNEQFF. CDR3 nucleotides: TGTGCCAGCAGACCGTGGGGGGGAACCTACAATGAGCAGTTCTTC.

The V call is TRBV13, the J call TRBJ2-7, with TRBD2 identical over 7 bases. V lost 10 bases to trimming and J lost 2 bases; unmatched junction nucleotides: 11. CDR1 and CDR2 (germline): PRHDT, FYEKMQ (reference sequence). This CDR3 region has 14 residues. The CDR3: CATGVGRGAYEQYF. CDR3 coding DNA: TGTGCCACCGGGGTGGGACGGGGGGCCTACGAGCAGTACTTC.

This clone was observed at least ten times. The sample holds other DNA sequences that translate to the same CDR3. CDR3 residues: CASSDRGGPYEQYF. DNA for the CDR3: TGTGCCAGCAGCGACAGGGGGGGCCCCTACGAGCAGTACTTC. This rearrangement joins TRBV6-1 to TRBJ2-7, with 9 positions matching TRBD1. With 6 bases clipped from V and 2 bases from J, the junction kept 5 bases outside the gene matches. Germline CDR1 is MNHNS and CDR2 is SASEGT. CDR3 length equals 14 residues.

This rearrangement joins TRBV25-1 to TRBJ2-7; D is possibly TRBD2 (6 bases). The V end was cut by 5 bases, the J end by 12 bases, with 20 bases between. The length of the CDR3 is 13 residues. CDR1 MGHDK and CDR2 SYGVNS come from the germline V gene. The CDR3 DNA reads TGTGCCAGCAGTAGCCGAATCGGGGACTCATGGTACTTC. Translation: CASSSRIGDSWYF.

A few counts support this clone. This sequence joins TRBV7-9 and TRBJ1-2; D is ambiguous. Trimming pared 1 base from V and 4 bases from J, leaving 10 bases between. Germline values: CDR1 SEHNR, CDR2 FQNEAQ (reference sequence). CDR3 size: 14 residues. CDR3 amino acids: CASSLVTEAYGYTF. Here the CDR3 DNA reads TGTGCCAGCAGCTTAGTCACGGAGGCCTATGGCTACACCTTC. The full variable domain, in which reference TRBV7-9 and TRBJ1-2 provide the parts outside the CDR3, is DTGVSQNPRHKITKRGQNVTFRCDPISEHNRLYWYRQTLGQGPEFLTYFQNEAQLEKSRLLSDRFSAERPKGSFSTLEIQRTEQGDSAMYLCASSLVTEAYGYTFGSGTRLTVV.

This chain links TRBV7-4 with TRBJ2-2; D is undetermined. V was trimmed by 4 bases and J by 1 base, leaving 7 bases between them. This CDR3 is built from 14 residues. Germline CDR1 is SGHVT and CDR2 is SQSDAQ. This CDR3 reads CASSSILNTGELFF. The CDR3 nucleotides are TGTGCCAGCAGCTCTATTTTGAACACCGGGGAGCTGTTTTTT.

The chain couples TRBV15 to TRBJ1-1, with TRBD1 matching 8 bases. This CDR3 is built from 15 residues. The J segment lost 2 bases and the V segment lost 6 bases, leaving 8 bases of the junction unmatched. Germline-derived CDR1 and CDR2 are LNHNV and YYDKDF (reference sequence). CDR3 in amino acids: CATSTGQGINTEAFF. CDR3 bases: TGTGCCACCAGTACCGGACAGGGCATTAACACTGAAGCTTTCTTT. The full variable domain, in which reference TRBV15 and TRBJ1-1 provide the parts outside the CDR3, is DAMVIQNPRYQVTQFGKPVTLSCSQTLNHNVMYWYQQKSSQAPKLLFHYYDKDFNNEADTPDNFQSRRPNTSFCFLDIRSPGLGDTAMYLCATSTGQGINTEAFFGQGTRLTVV.

This chain connects TRBV5-6 to TRBJ2-7; TRBD2 aligns across 8 bases. V dropped 2 bases and J dropped 2; count of bases not matched to a gene: 9. Germline CDR1 reads SGHDT; CDR2 reads YYEEEE. The CDR3 loop spans 16 amino acids. The CDR3: CASSFVRGRKAYEQYF. The DNA of the CDR3 is TGTGCCAGCAGCTTCGTTCGCGGGAGGAAAGCCTACGAGCAGTACTTC.

The J gene is TRBJ2-2, the V gene TRBV11-2; a possible D gene is TRBD2 (5 bases). The V and J ends lost 1 base and 5 bases respectively, with 11 bases between them. This CDR3 has 15 amino acids. Germline loops: CDR1 SGHAT, CDR2 FQNNGV. The CDR3 is CASSLVREVTGELFF. CDR3 DNA: TGTGCCAGCAGCTTAGTTCGGGAAGTAACCGGGGAGCTGTTTTTT. The variable domain in full, with the rest retrieved from reference TRBV11-2 and TRBJ2-2, is EAGVAQSPRYKIIEKRQSVAFWCNPISGHATLYWYQQILGQGPKLLIQFQNNGVVDDSQLPKDRFSAERLKGVDSTLKIQPAKLEDSAVYLCASSLVREVTGELFFGEGSRLTVL.

This clone was recorded only once. V is TRBV11-2 and J is TRBJ2-4; either TRBD1 or TRBD2 may fit D (5 bases each). CDR1 and CDR2 from the germline V gene are SGHAT and FQNNGV. This CDR3 is 17 amino acids long. V was trimmed by 4 bases and J by 4 bases, leaving 20 bases between them. CDR3 amino acids: CASSYLGVGQLKNIQYF. CDR3 in DNA: TGTGCCAGCAGCTATCTGGGGGTGGGGCAGCTAAAAAACATTCAGTACTTC.

There are a few counts of this clone. The rearrangement links TRBV2 to TRBJ1-3; no firm D call. V was clipped by 9 bases and J by 0 bases, with 12 bases between them. Germline assignment: CDR1 SNHLY and CDR2 FYNNEI. This CDR3 is built from 14 residues. The CDR3 DNA follows: TGTGCCAGTAATCGAGTAAGCTCTGGAAACACCATATATTTT. It is translated as CASNRVSSGNTIYF. The whole variable domain, filled in from reference TRBV2 and TRBJ1-3, reads EPEVTQTPSHQVTQMGQEVILRCVPISNHLYFYWYRQILGQKVEFLVSFYNNEISEKSEIFDDQFSVERPDGSNFTLKIRSTKLEDSAMYFCASNRVSSGNTIYFGEGSWLTVV.

This sequence joins TRBV2 and TRBJ2-1; D ambiguous. From germline, CDR1 is SNHLY and CDR2 FYNNEI. V lost 10 bases and J 4 bases, leaving 17 bases between the germline ends. This CDR3 region has 14 residues. This chain's CDR3 is CATNGPSRYNEQFF. The CDR3 DNA sequence: TGTGCCACCAACGGACCATCCAGGTACAATGAGCAGTTCTTC. Variable domain in full (rest from reference TRBV2 and TRBJ2-1): EPEVTQTPSHQVTQMGQEVILRCVPISNHLYFYWYRQILGQKVEFLVSFYNNEISEKSEIFDDQFSVERPDGSNFTLKIRSTKLEDSAMYFCATNGPSRYNEQFFGPGTRLTVL.

This clone has just a few counts. The chain uses TRBV9 and TRBJ2-7; D is unresolved. V dropped 4 bases and J dropped 2 bases, with 10 bases sitting between them. CDR3 length equals 13 residues. Germline V gives CDR1 SGDLS, CDR2 YYNGEE. CDR3 sequence (DNA): TGTGCCAGCAGCCCCTCCTTAACCTACGAGCAGTACTTC. Residues: CASSPSLTYEQYF.